Each of the 6 T cell receptor beta chains below was sequenced from the same sample in a study of blood T cells in healthy people across ages. Alongside a J-beta primer mix, a sample-barcoded 5' primer served in a second PCR lasting roughly 7 to 12 cycles. TCRdb reprocessed the 5' RACE reads via MiXCR and lists one record per CDR3 protein. Seen here are some 1.8 million distinct CDR3 sequences, 35% to 50% observed once, and the top ten hold roughly 24%. Sequenced sample: blood. The receptor source for this set is a human donor in good health.

The chain joins TRBV29-1 to TRBJ1-5; the D is unclear. CDR1 is SQVTM and CDR2 is ANQGSEA in the germline V gene. This CDR3 has 14 amino acids. V was cut by 4 bases and J by 4 bases, with 14 bases left in between. This CDR3 reads CSVGPGGANQPQHF. CDR3 nucleotide sequence: TGCAGCGTTGGTCCGGGAGGTGCTAATCAGCCCCAGCATTTT. Complete variable domain (other parts from reference TRBV29-1 and TRBJ1-5): SAVISQKPSRDICQRGTSLTIQCQVDSQVTMMFWYRQQPGQSLTLIATANQGSEATYESGFVIDKFPISRPNLTFSTLTVSNMSPEDSSIYLCSVGPGGANQPQHFGDGTRLSIL.

The table lists this clonotype with a few counts. V is TRBV6-2 or TRBV6-3 and J is TRBJ1-4, with D tentatively TRBD1 (6 bases). This CDR3 is 14 amino acids long. V was trimmed by 6 bases and J by 4 bases, leaving 12 bases between them. CDR1 MNHEY and CDR2 SVGEGT come from the germline V gene. This chain's CDR3 is CASRQQGVNEKLFF. The CDR3 nucleotides are TGTGCCAGCAGACAACAGGGAGTTAATGAAAAACTGTTTTTT.

In the case of this clonotype: One end of the junction fails to match germline, which may point to a read error. The CDR3 DNA reads as TGCAGTGCTAGCGGGGGGGGTGGTTCGTATGAAAAGCTGTTTTTT. Protein product: CSASGGGGSYEKLFF. V and J are TRBV20-1 and TRBJ1-4; tentatively, D is TRBD1 (5 bases). The CDR3 loop spans 15 amino acids. The germline CDR1 and CDR2 sequences are DFQATT and SNEGSKA (reference sequence).

This clonotype was found a few times. The chain joins TRBV7-2 to TRBJ1-3; unclear D gene. The CDR3 consists of 16 residues. Germline V lookup: CDR1 SGHTA, CDR2 FQGNSA. Trimming pared 5 bases from V and 0 bases from J, leaving 14 bases between. The DNA for the CDR3 is TGTGCCAGCAGCCCCAACTCGCGAGGCTCTGGAAACACCATATATTTT. It encodes CASSPNSRGSGNTIYF.

This clonotype was seen a handful of times. The J gene is TRBJ1-1, the V gene TRBV4-3; no clear D. Germline V CDR1 and CDR2: LGHNA, YSLEER. The CDR3 length is 18 residues. Trimming shortened V by 0 bases and J by 0 bases, and 17 bases separated the two germline ends. The CDR3 DNA reads as TGCGCCAGCAGCCAAGATAAGCCCGCTGGGAGGGTGAACACTGAAGCTTTCTTT. Translation: CASSQDKPAGRVNTEAFF.

The rearrangement links TRBV7-9 to TRBJ2-1; D remains unclear. The CDR3 loop spans 12 amino acids. Germline CDR1 SEHNR, CDR2 FQNEAQ (reference sequence). Between the trimmed V and J ends, which lost 5 bases and 7 bases, there was a span of 9 bases. The DNA for the CDR3 is TGTGCCAGCAGCGACCAGATGAATGAGCAGTTCTTC. It is translated as CASSDQMNEQFF.